The 29 T cell receptor beta chains in this list originate from one sample, sequenced in a study of T cell repertoires in cytomegalovirus infection. In TCRdb, the reads were re-called with MiXCR into one record per CDR3 protein. The sample includes under 150,000 distinct CDR3 sequences, less than 9.5% seen only once; the top ten take about 9.4%. The sample taken for sequencing was PBMCs. The receptors shown here come from a human donor in good health (CMV status not recorded). Some clones in this sample may be carry-over from other donors' samples.

This clonotype was observed a handful of times. The genes are TRBV5-4 and TRBJ2-5; 9 bases fit TRBD2. Germline V gene lookup returns CDR1 SGHNT and CDR2 YYREEE (reference sequence). The CDR3 is 14 amino acids. V dropped 9 bases and J dropped 2; count of bases not matched to a gene: 8. In nucleotides, the CDR3 is TGTGCCACCGCGGGGGGGGCAATGCAAGAGACCCAGTACTTC. Translating gives CATAGGAMQETQYF.

In regard to this clonotype: A read error may explain this, as a much larger clone is one base away. This chain links TRBV12-3 or TRBV12-4 with TRBJ2-7, with D unresolved. The CDR3 is 12 residues long. The DNA for the CDR3 is TGTGCCAACAGTCAACACTCCTACGAGCAGTACTTC. Translation gives CANSQHSYEQYF.

In its sample, this clonotype was seen many times. The V gene is TRBV7-9, the J gene TRBJ1-1; tentatively, D is TRBD1 (5 bases). With 7 bases removed from V and 5 bases from J, the gap between germline ends came to 14 bases. The CDR3 has 13 amino acids. Germline V CDR1 and CDR2: SEHNR, FQNEAQ (reference sequence). This chain's CDR3 is CASNTRDGTEAFF. Written as DNA, the CDR3 is TGTGCCAGCAACACCAGGGACGGGACTGAAGCTTTCTTT.

This clonotype was found many times. The chain employs TRBV7-2 and TRBJ2-7; D not certain. CDR1 SGHTA and CDR2 FQGNSA come from the germline V gene. The V end was cut by 2 bases, the J end by 0 bases, with 11 bases between. The CDR3 length is 15 residues. This chain's CDR3 is CASSLRHSYSYEQYF. CDR3 bases: TGTGCCAGCAGCTTAAGGCACAGCTACTCCTACGAGCAGTACTTC. Filled out from reference TRBV7-2 and TRBJ2-7, the complete variable domain reads GAGVSQSPSNKVTEKGKDVELRCDPISGHTALYWYRQSLGQGLEFLIYFQGNSAPDKSGLPSDRFSAERTGGSVSTLTIQRTQQEDSAVYLCASSLRHSYSYEQYFGPGTRLTVT.

The table lists this clonotype with a count of one. The chain links TRBV5-1 to TRBJ2-7; D is ambiguous. The CDR3 spans 14 residues. V dropped 4 bases and J dropped 4 bases, with 15 bases sitting between them. CDR1 is SGHRS, CDR2 YFSETQ, per germline. The CDR3 spells CASSNPPQSYEQYF. The DNA of the CDR3 is TGCGCCAGCAGCAACCCCCCACAATCTTACGAGCAGTACTTC.

In its sample, this clonotype was seen many times. The V gene is TRBV7-6, the J gene TRBJ2-5, with D perhaps TRBD1 (7 bases). Germline lookup yields CDR1 SGHVS and CDR2 FNYEAQ. Trimming removed 2 bases from V and 2 bases from J, with 18 bases in between. The CDR3 covers 17 residues. The CDR3 loop is CASSLMRTGGGQETQYF. The CDR3 bases are TGTGCCAGCAGCTTAATGCGGACAGGAGGGGGACAAGAGACCCAGTACTTC.

Many counts were recorded for this clonotype. This chain's CDR3 is CASSLAGTRENEQFF. The CDR3 nucleotides are TGCGCCAGCAGCTTGGCCGGGACACGAGAGAATGAGCAGTTCTTC. The chain is built from TRBV5-1 and TRBJ2-1, with D perhaps TRBD1 (6 bases). CDR1 and CDR2 (germline): SGHRS, YFSETQ. The ends were cut back, 0 bases at V and 7 bases at J, with 14 bases in the middle. The CDR3 is made up of 15 amino acids.

This clonotype was detected ten times or more. This chain joins TRBV28 and TRBJ1-2; D not certain. CDR1 and CDR2 from the germline V gene are MDHEN and SYDVKM. The ends were cut back, 4 bases at V and 4 bases at J, with 16 bases in the middle. The CDR3 spans 15 residues. The CDR3 coding sequence is TGTGCCAGCAGTTGTAGACGGGAGCAGTGCTATGGCTACACCTTC. It codes for CASSCRREQCYGYTF.

This clonotype has ten or more counts. The chain links TRBV6-6 to TRBJ1-4, with a tentative D call TRBD1 (5 bases). Germline V gives CDR1 MNHNY, CDR2 SVGAGI (reference sequence). Trimming took 10 bases from V and 2 from J, leaving 14 bases between them. CDR3 length: 14 amino acids. The DNA of the CDR3 is TGTGCCACCCATGGAGGGGCCACTAATGAAAAACTGTTTTTT. Encoded protein: CATHGGATNEKLFF.

J is TRBJ1-5 and V is TRBV12-3 or TRBV12-4; D uncertain. The CDR3 runs to 14 residues. The ends were cut back, 5 bases at V and 5 bases at J, with 13 bases in the middle. The CDR3 sequence is CASSASGYHQPQHF. The CDR3 DNA reads as TGTGCCAGCAGTGCCAGTGGGTACCATCAGCCCCAGCATTTT.

On this clonotype: This may be a read error: a much more frequent sequence differs by one nucleotide. The chain uses TRBV5-1 and TRBJ2-7; no reliable D call. CDR1 is SGHRS, CDR2 YFSETQ, per germline. V was cut by 0 bases and J by 6 bases, with 13 bases left in between. CDR3 size: 14 residues. The CDR3 loop is CASSLGLLSGEQYF. The CDR3 region has the DNA TGCGCCAGCAGCTTGGGCCTTCTCTCGGGCGAGCAGTACTTC.

The V and J genes are TRBV7-6 and TRBJ2-3, with 7 bases fitting TRBD2. CDR1 SGHVS and CDR2 FNYEAQ come from the germline V gene. The CDR3 is 15 amino acids. V dropped 5 bases and J dropped 2; count of bases not matched to a gene: 7. CDR3 in amino acids: CASSRRGVDTDTQYF. DNA of the CDR3: TGTGCCAGCAGCCGCCGGGGGGTCGACACAGATACGCAGTATTTT.

This clonotype was counted a few times. The CDR3, as DNA: TGCAGTGCTAGAGAGATGGGTTTCACAGATACGCAGTATTTT. Protein product: CSAREMGFTDTQYF. V usage is TRBV20-1 and J usage is TRBJ2-3; D is undetermined. CDR1 is DFQATT and CDR2 is SNEGSKA in the germline V gene (reference sequence). The V end lost 0 bases, the J end lost 2 bases, and 9 bases lay between the germline ends. The CDR3 sequence is 14 residues long.

In this sample, this clonotype turned up many times. DNA for the CDR3: TGTGCCAGCAGCCGGGATGGGGCCAACGTCCTGACTTTC. The encoded protein is CASSRDGANVLTF. The chain has TRBV7-9 and TRBJ2-6; TRBD2 might be the D (5 bases). The V and J ends lost 5 bases and 3 bases respectively, with 5 bases between them. Germline CDR1 SEHNR, CDR2 FQNEAQ (reference sequence). This CDR3 is 13 amino acids long.

V usage is TRBV20-1 and J usage is TRBJ2-3, with 11 positions matching TRBD2. Germline loops: CDR1 DFQATT, CDR2 SNEGSKA (reference sequence). The V gene end was trimmed by 6 bases and the J gene end by 2 bases; junction bases not matched to a gene: 4. The CDR3 totals 14 residues. The CDR3 loop is CSATLAGVTDTQYF. CDR3 DNA sequence: TGCAGTGCGACACTAGCGGGGGTCACAGATACGCAGTATTTT.

This clonotype has a count of ten or more. The chain combines TRBV15 with TRBJ2-7, with 10 bases identical to TRBD1. V gave up 2 bases and J gave up 3 bases; unmatched junction bases: 7. CDR1 LNHNV and CDR2 YYDKDF come from the germline V gene (reference sequence). This CDR3 is built from 16 residues. The CDR3 DNA sequence: TGTGCCACCAGCAGAAACCGGGACAGGGGATTCTACGAGCAGTACTTC. Its translation: CATSRNRDRGFYEQYF.

This clonotype was recorded many times. The chain is built from TRBV4-1 and TRBJ2-4; 7 positions match TRBD1. Germline values: CDR1 MGHRA, CDR2 YSYEKL. The V and J ends lost 0 bases and 1 base, in that order; junction bases with no gene match: 3. The CDR3 extends over 16 amino acids. The CDR3 loop is CASSQDKGAAKNIQYF. As DNA, the CDR3 is TGCGCCAGCAGCCAAGATAAGGGGGCGGCCAAAAACATTCAGTACTTC.

This clonotype has ten or more counts. The CDR3 DNA reads TGCAGCGGTCGGACCACCACCGATACGCAGTATTTT. This codes for CSGRTTTDTQYF. The chain has TRBV29-1 and TRBJ2-3; D gene ambiguous. CDR1 is SQVTM, CDR2 ANQGSEA, per germline. V was pared by 7 bases and J by 6 bases, with 14 bases between. This CDR3 comprises 12 residues.

This clonotype showed up many times. The rearrangement links TRBV11-2 to TRBJ2-6; D gene unclear. The CDR3 sequence is 15 residues long. Germline CDR1 and CDR2: SGHAT and FQNNGV. V was cut by 1 base and J by 0 bases, with 4 bases left in between. CDR3 in DNA: TGTGCCAGCAGCTTAGGGTTCTCTGGGGCCAACGTCCTGACTTTC. It specifies CASSLGFSGANVLTF. The full variable domain, its missing parts supplied by reference TRBV11-2 and TRBJ2-6, is EAGVAQSPRYKIIEKRQSVAFWCNPISGHATLYWYQQILGQGPKLLIQFQNNGVVDDSQLPKDRFSAERLKGVDSTLKIQPAKLEDSAVYLCASSLGFSGANVLTFGAGSRLTVL.

This clonotype was counted ten times or more. The CDR3 DNA reads as TGTGCCAGCAGCCCCGGGAGGCAGCCGAACACTGAAGCTTTCTTT. Translated, it gives CASSPGRQPNTEAFF. The chain recombines TRBV6-1 with TRBJ1-1; no clear D gene. The CDR3 has 15 amino acids. Germline loops: CDR1 MNHNS, CDR2 SASEGT. V shed 6 bases and J shed 1 base, with 15 bases lying between them.

This clonotype was recorded at least ten times. The CDR3 loop reads CASSPRLRNTEAFF. As DNA, the CDR3 is TGTGCCAGCAGTCCCCGTTTGAGGAACACTGAAGCTTTCTTT. This chain links TRBV12-3 or TRBV12-4 with TRBJ1-1; unclear D gene. The V and J ends lost 5 bases and 1 base respectively, with 11 bases between them. This CDR3 has 14 residues.

At least ten counts were recorded for this clonotype. This rearrangement joins TRBV5-1 to TRBJ2-3, with 9 bases that match TRBD2. CDR3 length equals 16 residues. Looked up from germline, CDR1 is SGHRS and CDR2 is YFSETQ. The V gene end was trimmed by 4 bases and the J gene end by 3 bases; junction bases not matched to a gene: 9. Here the CDR3 DNA reads TGCGCCAGCAGCAAGGAGACTAGCGGCTTTACAGATACGCAGTATTTT. Protein product: CASSKETSGFTDTQYF.

This clonotype has more than one count but fewer than ten. The genes are TRBV20-1 and TRBJ2-7; 8 bases match TRBD1. The length of the CDR3 is 13 residues. CDR1 and CDR2 from the germline V gene are DFQATT and SNEGSKA (reference sequence). V shed 6 bases, J shed 6 bases, and the junction held 10 bases outside the gene matches. CDR3 amino acids: CSARTDRDREQYF. The CDR3 DNA sequence: TGCAGTGCCCGGACGGACAGGGACCGCGAGCAGTACTTC.

The CDR3 here is CASKPGTSDEQFF. The CDR3 region has the DNA TGTGCCAGCAAACCCGGGACTAGCGATGAGCAGTTCTTC. This chain joins TRBV6-5 and TRBJ2-1, with TRBD2 identical over 10 bases. This CDR3 is built from 13 residues. The V and J ends lost 7 bases and 8 bases, in that order; junction bases with no gene match: 5. CDR1 MNHEY and CDR2 SVGAGI come from the germline V gene.

This clonotype was picked up a small number of times. The V gene is TRBV5-1, the J gene TRBJ2-1; D uncertain. The CDR3 is 13 amino acids. Trimming cost V 0 bases and J 10 bases, with 11 bases left between them. CDR1 is SGHRS, CDR2 YFSETQ, per germline. The CDR3 coding sequence is TGCGCCAGCAGCTTGGGAGAGAGGTTAGAGCAGTTCTTC. Translation: CASSLGERLEQFF.

This clonotype came up many times. This chain joins TRBV28 and TRBJ2-5, with a possible D match to TRBD1 (5 bases). The V end was cut by 5 bases, the J end by 1 base, with 17 bases between. The CDR3 covers 16 residues. Germline CDR1 MDHEN, CDR2 SYDVKM. CDR3 protein: CASSRNVGVGQETQYF. The CDR3 region has the DNA TGTGCCAGCAGTCGAAATGTAGGGGTGGGCCAAGAGACCCAGTACTTC.

This clonotype came up many times. The V gene is TRBV5-1, the J gene TRBJ1-1; D is undetermined. CDR1 and CDR2 from the germline V gene are SGHRS and YFSETQ. The CDR3 has 14 amino acids. Trimming pared 3 bases from V and 1 base from J, leaving 10 bases between. The CDR3 sequence: CASSYGSGNTEAFF. In nucleotides, the CDR3 is TGCGCCAGCAGCTATGGTTCGGGGAACACTGAAGCTTTCTTT.

As for this clonotype: Just one base apart from a much larger clone, this may be a read error. The conserved phenylalanine or tryptophan normally closing the CDR3 is absent here, so this likely arose from a read error. The chain joins TRBV7-3 to TRBJ2-3, with 9 bases matching TRBD1. Trimming cost V 5 bases and J 4 bases; bases outside gene matches: 4. CDR3 length: 14 residues. The germline gives CDR1 SGHTA, CDR2 FQGTGA. CDR3 sequence (DNA): TGTGCCAGCAGCCGGGACAGGGCGGCAGATACGCAGTATTTG. Its protein product is CASSRDRAADTQYL.

This clonotype was counted ten times or more. The rearrangement links TRBV12-3 or TRBV12-4 to TRBJ1-2; TRBD1 matches at 8 bases. The CDR3 is 14 amino acids. Germline trimming cut 6 bases from V and 4 bases from J; bases unmatched to any gene: 7. CDR3 in DNA: TGTGCCAGCAGGAGAACAGGGGGAGGCTATGGCTACACCTTC. Translated, it gives CASRRTGGGYGYTF.